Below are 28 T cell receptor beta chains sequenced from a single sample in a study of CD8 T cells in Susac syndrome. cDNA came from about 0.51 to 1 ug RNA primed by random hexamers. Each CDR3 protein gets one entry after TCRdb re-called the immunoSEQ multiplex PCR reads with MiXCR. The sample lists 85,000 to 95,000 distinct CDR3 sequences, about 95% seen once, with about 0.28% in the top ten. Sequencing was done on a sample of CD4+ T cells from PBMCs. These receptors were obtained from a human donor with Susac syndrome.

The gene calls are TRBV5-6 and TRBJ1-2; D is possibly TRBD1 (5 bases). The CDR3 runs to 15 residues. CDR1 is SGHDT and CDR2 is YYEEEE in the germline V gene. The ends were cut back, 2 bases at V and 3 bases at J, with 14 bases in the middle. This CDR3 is CASSLNHRGDYGYTF. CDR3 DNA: TGTGCCAGCAGCTTAAACCACCGGGGGGACTATGGCTACACCTTC. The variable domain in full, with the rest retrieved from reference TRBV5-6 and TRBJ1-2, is DAGVTQSPTHLIKTRGQQVTLRCSPKSGHDTVSWYQQALGQGPQFIFQYYEEEERQRGNFPDRFSGHQFPNYSSELNVNALLLGDSALYLCASSLNHRGDYGYTFGSGTRLTVV.

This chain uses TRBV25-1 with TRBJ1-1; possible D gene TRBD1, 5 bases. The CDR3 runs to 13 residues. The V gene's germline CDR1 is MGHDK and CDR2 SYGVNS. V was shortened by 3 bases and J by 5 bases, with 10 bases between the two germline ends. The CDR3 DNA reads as TGTGCCAGCAGTGAGACGGGGGGTACTGAAGCTTTCTTT. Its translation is CASSETGGTEAFF. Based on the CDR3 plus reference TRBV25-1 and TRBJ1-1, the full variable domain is EADIYQTPRYLVIGTGKKITLECSQTMGHDKMYWYQQDPGMELHLIHYSYGVNSTEKGDLSSESTVSRIRTEHFPLTLESARPSHTSQYLCASSETGGTEAFFGQGTRLTVV.

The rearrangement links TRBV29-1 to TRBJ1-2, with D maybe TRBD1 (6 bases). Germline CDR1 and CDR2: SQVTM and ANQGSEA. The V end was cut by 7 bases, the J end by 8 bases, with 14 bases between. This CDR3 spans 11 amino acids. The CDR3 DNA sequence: TGCAGCGCCACAGGGCCCGACGGCTACACCTTC. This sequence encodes CSATGPDGYTF. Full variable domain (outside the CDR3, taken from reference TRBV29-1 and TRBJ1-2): SAVISQKPSRDICQRGTSLTIQCQVDSQVTMMFWYRQQPGQSLTLIATANQGSEATYESGFVIDKFPISRPNLTFSTLTVSNMSPEDSSIYLCSATGPDGYTFGSGTRLTVV.

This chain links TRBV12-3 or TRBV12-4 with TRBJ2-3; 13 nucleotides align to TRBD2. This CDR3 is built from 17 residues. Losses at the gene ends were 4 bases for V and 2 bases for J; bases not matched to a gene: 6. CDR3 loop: CASSSGLAGANTDTQYF. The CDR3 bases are TGTGCCAGCAGTTCCGGACTAGCGGGGGCTAACACAGATACGCAGTATTTT.

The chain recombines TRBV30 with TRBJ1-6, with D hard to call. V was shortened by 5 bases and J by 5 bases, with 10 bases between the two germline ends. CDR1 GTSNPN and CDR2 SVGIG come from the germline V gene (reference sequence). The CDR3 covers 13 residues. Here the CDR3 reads CAWGRLDNSPLHF. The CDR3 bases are TGTGCCTGGGGTAGATTAGATAATTCACCCCTCCACTTT.

The CDR3 nucleotides are TGCGCCAGCAGCCTCCCGACTAGCGGGGGGGCTGAGCAGTTCTTC. Translated: CASSLPTSGGAEQFF. The gene calls are TRBV4-1 and TRBJ2-1; the match to TRBD2 covers 14 bases. The junction had 5 bases not matched to a gene; V was cut back by 4 bases and J by 9 bases. The CDR3 loop spans 15 amino acids. Germline values: CDR1 MGHRA, CDR2 YSYEKL.

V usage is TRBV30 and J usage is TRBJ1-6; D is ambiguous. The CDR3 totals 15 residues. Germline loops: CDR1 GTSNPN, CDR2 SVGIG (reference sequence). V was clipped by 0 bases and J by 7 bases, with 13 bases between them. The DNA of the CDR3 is TGTGCCTGGAGTGTAGATCAGGTTCAAAATTCACCCCTCCACTTT. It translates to CAWSVDQVQNSPLHF.

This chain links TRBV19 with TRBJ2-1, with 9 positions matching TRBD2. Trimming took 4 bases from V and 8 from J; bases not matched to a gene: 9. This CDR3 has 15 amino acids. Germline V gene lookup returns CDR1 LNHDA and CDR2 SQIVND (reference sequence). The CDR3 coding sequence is TGTGCCAGTAGTACCAGCGGGGGGCCGATCGATGAGCAGTTCTTC. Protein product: CASSTSGGPIDEQFF.

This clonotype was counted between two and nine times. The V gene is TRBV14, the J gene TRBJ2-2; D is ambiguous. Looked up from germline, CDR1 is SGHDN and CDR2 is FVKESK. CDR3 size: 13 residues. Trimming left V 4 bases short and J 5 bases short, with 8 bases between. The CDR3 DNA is TGTGCCAGCAGCCCTACCTTAACCGGGGAGCTGTTTTTT. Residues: CASSPTLTGELFF.

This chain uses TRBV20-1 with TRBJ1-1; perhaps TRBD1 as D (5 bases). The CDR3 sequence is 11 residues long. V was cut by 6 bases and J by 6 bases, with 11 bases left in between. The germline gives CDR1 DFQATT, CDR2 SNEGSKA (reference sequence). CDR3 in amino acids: CSAPARAEAFF. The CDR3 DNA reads TGCAGTGCCCCGGCCAGGGCTGAAGCTTTCTTT.

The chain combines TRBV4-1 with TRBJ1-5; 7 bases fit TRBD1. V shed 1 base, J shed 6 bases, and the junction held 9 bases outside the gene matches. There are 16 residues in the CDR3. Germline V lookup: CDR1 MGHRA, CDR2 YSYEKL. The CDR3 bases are TGCGCCAGCAGCCAAGTTCCGGGACAGTGGGCTCAGCCCCAGCATTTT. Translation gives CASSQVPGQWAQPQHF.

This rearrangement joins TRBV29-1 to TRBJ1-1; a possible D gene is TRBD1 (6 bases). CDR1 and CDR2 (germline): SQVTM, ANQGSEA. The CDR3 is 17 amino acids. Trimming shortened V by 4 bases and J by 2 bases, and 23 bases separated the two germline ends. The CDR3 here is CSVGGIRGEGGNTEAFF. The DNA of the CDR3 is TGCAGCGTTGGGGGGATTCGGGGAGAGGGGGGAAACACTGAAGCTTTCTTT.

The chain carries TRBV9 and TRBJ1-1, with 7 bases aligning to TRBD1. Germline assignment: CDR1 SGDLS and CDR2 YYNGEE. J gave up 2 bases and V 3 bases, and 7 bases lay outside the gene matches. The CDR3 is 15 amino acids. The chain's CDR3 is CASSALTGANTEAFF. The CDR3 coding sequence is TGTGCCAGCAGCGCCCTCACAGGGGCCAACACTGAAGCTTTCTTT.

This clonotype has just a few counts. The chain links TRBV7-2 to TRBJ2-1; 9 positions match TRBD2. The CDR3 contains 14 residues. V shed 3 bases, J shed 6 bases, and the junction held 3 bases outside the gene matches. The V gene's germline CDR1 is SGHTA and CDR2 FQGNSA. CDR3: CASSFAGGRNEQFF. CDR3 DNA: TGTGCCAGCAGCTTTGCGGGGGGGCGCAATGAGCAGTTCTTC.

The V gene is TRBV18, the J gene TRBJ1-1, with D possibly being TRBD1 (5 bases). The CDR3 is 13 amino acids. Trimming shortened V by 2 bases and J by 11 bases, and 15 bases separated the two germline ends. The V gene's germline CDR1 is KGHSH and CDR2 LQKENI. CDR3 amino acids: CASSPGAGREAFF. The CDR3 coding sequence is TGTGCCAGCTCACCAGGGGCAGGACGTGAGGCTTTCTTT.

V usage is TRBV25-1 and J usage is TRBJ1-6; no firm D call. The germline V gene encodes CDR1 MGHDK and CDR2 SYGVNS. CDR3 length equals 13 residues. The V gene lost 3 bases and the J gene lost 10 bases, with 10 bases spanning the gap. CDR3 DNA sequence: TGTGCCAGCAGTGAGATTAGCGGGTCACCCCTCCACTTT. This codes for CASSEISGSPLHF.

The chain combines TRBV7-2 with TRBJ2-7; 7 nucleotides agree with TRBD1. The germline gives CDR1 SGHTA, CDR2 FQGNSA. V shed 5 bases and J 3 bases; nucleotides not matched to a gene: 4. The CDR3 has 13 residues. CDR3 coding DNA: TGTGCCAGCAGCCGTAGACAGGGCTACGAGCAGTACTTC. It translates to CASSRRQGYEQYF.

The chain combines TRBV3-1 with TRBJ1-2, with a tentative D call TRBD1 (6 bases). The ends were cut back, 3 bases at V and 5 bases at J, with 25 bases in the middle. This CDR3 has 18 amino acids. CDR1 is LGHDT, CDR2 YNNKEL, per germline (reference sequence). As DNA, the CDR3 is TGTGCCAGCAGCCATACCATGGGTGGTCTCGAACAGGGTTATGGCTACACCTTC. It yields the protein CASSHTMGGLEQGYGYTF.

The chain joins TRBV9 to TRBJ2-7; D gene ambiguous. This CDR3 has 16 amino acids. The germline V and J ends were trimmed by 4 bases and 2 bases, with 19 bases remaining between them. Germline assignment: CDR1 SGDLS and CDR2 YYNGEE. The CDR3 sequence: CASSSSSKRVTYEQYF. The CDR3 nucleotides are TGTGCCAGCAGCTCCTCTTCCAAAAGGGTGACCTACGAGCAGTACTTC.

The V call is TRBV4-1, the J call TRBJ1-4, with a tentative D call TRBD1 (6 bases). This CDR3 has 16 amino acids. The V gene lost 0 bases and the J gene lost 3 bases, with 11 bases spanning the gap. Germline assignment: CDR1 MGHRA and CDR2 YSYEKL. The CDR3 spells CASSQEAAGANEKLFF. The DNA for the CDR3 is TGCGCCAGCAGCCAAGAGGCGGCAGGGGCTAATGAAAAACTGTTTTTT.

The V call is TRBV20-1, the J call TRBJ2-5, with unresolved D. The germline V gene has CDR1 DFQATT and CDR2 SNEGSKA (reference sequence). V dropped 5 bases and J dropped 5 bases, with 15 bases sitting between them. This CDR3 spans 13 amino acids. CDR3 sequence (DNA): TGCAGTGCTCAATCCGATTTAGGGGAGACCCAGTACTTC. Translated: CSAQSDLGETQYF.

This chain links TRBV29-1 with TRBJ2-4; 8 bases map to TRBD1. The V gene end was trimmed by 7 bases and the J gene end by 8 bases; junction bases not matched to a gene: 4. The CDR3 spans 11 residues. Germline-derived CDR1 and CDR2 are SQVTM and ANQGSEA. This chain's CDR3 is CSGGTGDIQYF. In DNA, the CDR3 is TGCAGCGGTGGGACAGGTGACATTCAGTACTTC.

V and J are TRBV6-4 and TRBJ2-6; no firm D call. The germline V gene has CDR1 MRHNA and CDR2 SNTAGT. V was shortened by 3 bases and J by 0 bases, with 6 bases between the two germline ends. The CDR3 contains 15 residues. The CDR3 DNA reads TGTGCCAGCAGTGAAGGCGGCTCTGGGGCCAACGTCCTGACTTTC. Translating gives CASSEGGSGANVLTF.

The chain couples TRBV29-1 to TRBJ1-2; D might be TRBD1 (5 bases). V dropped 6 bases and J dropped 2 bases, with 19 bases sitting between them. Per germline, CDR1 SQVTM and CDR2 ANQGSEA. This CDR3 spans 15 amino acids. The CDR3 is CSVILRGRVNYGYTF. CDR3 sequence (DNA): TGCAGCGTCATACTTAGAGGCAGGGTGAACTATGGCTACACCTTC.

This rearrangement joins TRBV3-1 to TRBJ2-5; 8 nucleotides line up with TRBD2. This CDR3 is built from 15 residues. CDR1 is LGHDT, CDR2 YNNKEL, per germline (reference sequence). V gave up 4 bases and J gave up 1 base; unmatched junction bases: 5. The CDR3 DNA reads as TGTGCCAGCAGCCGAAATAGCGGGGCCCAAGAGACCCAGTACTTC. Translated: CASSRNSGAQETQYF.

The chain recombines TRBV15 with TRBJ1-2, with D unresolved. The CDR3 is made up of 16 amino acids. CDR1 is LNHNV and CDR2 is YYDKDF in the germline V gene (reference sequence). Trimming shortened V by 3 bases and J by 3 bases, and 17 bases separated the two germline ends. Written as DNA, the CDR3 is TGTGCCACCAGCAGCCAAAGGACCCCCCGATACTATGGCTACACCTTC. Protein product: CATSSQRTPRYYGYTF.

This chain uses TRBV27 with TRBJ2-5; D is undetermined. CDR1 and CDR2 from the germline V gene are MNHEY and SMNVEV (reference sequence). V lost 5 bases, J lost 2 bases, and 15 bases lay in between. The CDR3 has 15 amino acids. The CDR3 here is CASSHRTTSQETQYF. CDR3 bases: TGTGCCAGCAGTCATCGAACGACAAGTCAAGAGACCCAGTACTTC.

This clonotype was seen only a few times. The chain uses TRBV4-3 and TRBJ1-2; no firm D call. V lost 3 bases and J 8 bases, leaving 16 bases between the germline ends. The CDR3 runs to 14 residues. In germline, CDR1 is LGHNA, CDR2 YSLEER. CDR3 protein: CASSQSLNAGGYTF. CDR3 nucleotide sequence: TGCGCCAGCAGCCAGAGCCTCAATGCGGGAGGCTACACCTTC.